The sequence of this T cell receptor beta chain was determined in a study of beta chain features in type 1 diabetes. The study, taken as a whole, reports: A moderate, significant TCRB CDR3 shortening appeared in type 1 diabetes across four CD4+ subsets.

CDR1 is MNHEY, CDR2 SMNVEV, per germline (reference sequence). CDR3 length: 16 amino acids. V lost 5 bases to trimming and J lost 0 bases, with 14 bases between them. In this sample, this clone turned up a few times. Its antigen is not identified. Since all of the isolated RNA was reverse transcribed, expressed TCRB transcripts were what got sequenced. Clones were sequenced by immunoSEQ multiplex PCR, and TCRdb holds only the in-frame ones, with some missing. The data hold hundreds of thousands of clones, with over 12% observed a single time. Sequenced input: naive CD4+ T cells from blood. This chain connects TRBV27 to TRBJ1-3; D is possibly TRBD1 (6 bases). The origin of this receptor is a man younger than 35 with type 1 diabetes. The CDR3 DNA reads as TGTGCCAGCAGTCCACAGGGCCCTCTCTCTGGAAACACCATATATTTT. It specifies CASSPQGPLSGNTIYF.